This entry describes one T cell receptor (beta chain). This record belongs to a study of early T cells in non-severe SARS-CoV-2 infection. Via MiXCR, TCRdb re-called the 5' RACE reads, giving one row per CDR3 protein. The sample holds 25,000 to 30,000 distinct CDR3 sequences, approximately 6.6% seen once. Germline V gene sequence: CDR1 SGDLS, CDR2 YYNGEE. The CDR3 totals 18 residues. With 2 bases clipped from V and 0 bases from J, the junction kept 7 bases outside the gene matches. The V and J genes are TRBV9 and TRBJ2-2; 10 bases match TRBD1. This clonotype was obtained from an adult who was a healthcare worker with PCR-confirmed SARS-CoV-2 infection or an uninfected control (not recorded which). The sequencing used whole blood, collected at baseline. The CDR3: CASSVLWTGGTNTGELFF. The CDR3, as DNA: TGTGCCAGCAGCGTCTTATGGACAGGGGGTACGAACACCGGGGAGCTGTTTTTT.